This T cell receptor beta chain was observed in a study of T cells after yellow fever vaccination. Findings of the study overall: The study re-detected most primary-vaccination clones after the booster (approximately 97% CD4, roughly 85% CD8). Weaker, the secondary response peaked sooner, at day 5 versus 15.

TCRdb reprocessed the 5' RACE reads via MiXCR and lists one record per CDR3 protein. The table has approximately 120,000 distinct CDR3 sequences, 7.4% seen once. The germline gives CDR1 SGHRS, CDR2 YFSETQ. The V segment lost 0 bases and the J segment 9 bases; nucleotides outside the gene matches: 3. The CDR3 runs 14 residues. This clonotype was observed many times. Its antigen is still unknown. The source was CD4+ T cells sorted from PBMCs, collected approximately 11 days after the first yellow fever vaccination. The chain carries TRBV5-1 and TRBJ1-6, with TRBD1 matching 7 bases. The clonotype originates from a man aged 18 to 29 who received the YFV17D yellow fever vaccine. The CDR3 nucleotides read TGCGCCAGCAGCTTGGCGACAGGGAGTTCACCCCTCCACTTT. Its protein is CASSLATGSSPLHF.